This T cell receptor (beta chain) was identified during a study of cytomegalovirus exposure and HLA in healthy donors listed by TCRdb under 2017. Regarding the complete study: According to an earlier analysis of 587 of the donors, 150 million to 200 million T cells yielded over 100 million unique TCR beta sequences and about 280 Gb of sequence data. High-throughput TCR immunosequencing, statistical association of individual TCRs with disease status, and machine learning were combined to predict cytomegalovirus infection status. A later genetic analysis took genome-wide SNP genotypes for about 65% of the 666 donors and used that subset as a discovery cohort. Typing coverage varied by locus: roughly 620-640 donors for A, B, C, DRB1 and DQB1; roughly 560 for DQA1; approximately 610 for DPA1; 400 to 480 for DPB1. An earlier analysis of 587 of the donors applied high-throughput TCR beta sequencing to assess whether each TCR beta V gene segment acted as functional or pseudogenic. The study used immunosequencing to profile the T cell repertoires of hundreds of subjects and linked those repertoires to cytomegalovirus serostatus. The study was designed to test whether signatures of past pathogen exposure could be identified by cataloging public T cell receptors. To study patterns of TCR occurrence, a later analysis re-analyzed previously published TCR beta repertoires from 666 donors and added high-resolution HLA genotyping. Four or five DR-DQ haplotypes were handled as single units for association and clustering, since linkage in the cohort was strong. Every discovery cohort repertoire had been produced on one sequencing platform. Besides the first cohort of under 700 subjects, a separate validation cohort made up of roughly 130 different subjects was used. Donor age, sex, ethnicity and CMV serostatus were compiled alongside the repertoire data. Rather than using new phenotypic data, the later analysis identified candidate immune exposures from TCR beta sequences and from how often those sequences occurred across donors. An early release covering roughly 580 HLA-typed donors comprised around 300 gigabases of sequencing data and around 80 million unique TCR sequences. Among around 400 genotyped donors of the cohort, an average of roughly 230,000 unique TCR beta nucleotide sequences was sequenced per donor, of which about 18% were non-productive. Class I and class II HLA loci were covered by the typing at four-digit resolution. Of the 398 genotyped donors, around 81% fell in the genetic ancestry cluster associated with self-reported Caucasian donors.

The cohort comprised 666 healthy bone marrow donors. At the time of sampling, every cohort member was nominally healthy, though immune exposures that went unrecorded were likely present. The donor was CMV seronegative and was included in the group of a few hundred seronegative cohort members. Every donor gave a peripheral blood sample, and the peripheral blood mononuclear cells from that sample were used for TCR beta sequencing. Genomic DNA was extracted from the blood cell samples with the Qiagen DNeasy Blood Extraction Kit. The paper as a whole reports these results and caveats: The earlier analysis of approximately 560 of the donors excluded over 15 rarely observed V segments, including chromosome 9 orphons, because counts were too low. A later genetic analysis reported fewer N-insertions in productive TCRs among donors in an Asian-associated ancestry cluster than the roughly 700-donor mean. A later analysis found that TCR association rates varied across HLA loci, with DRB1 alleles showing the most associated TCRs and HLA-C alleles the fewest. Specific HLA alleles were associated with roughly 16,000 TCR beta sequences at a false discovery rate of 0.05 in a later analysis. Because some donors lacked HLA typing at each locus, the association tests relied only on the typed subset. Roughly uniform sequencing depth across donors was assumed in presence/absence analyses, although this assumption may not hold. CMV serostatus was the only immune exposure information available for the cohort. In a later genetic analysis, a missense DCLRE1C variant was associated with V-gene and J-gene trimming of TCR beta chains, and the association was replicated in an independent cohort. Most CMV-associated TCR beta chains appeared to be HLA-restricted in a later analysis, and the HLA associations seemed to be driven largely by CMV exposure. Correlated functional status among segregating V segments might be attributable to linkage disequilibrium, but an unknown experimental factor could not be ruled out. A total of fewer than 200 TCR beta chains were listed by the study as associated with cytomegalovirus. In an earlier analysis of fewer than 700 of the donors, most TCR beta V segments appeared in productive rearrangements about 87% or about 30% of the time, broadly matching IMGT annotations. A cluster of highly shared sequence variants was judged likely to represent a technical artifact of the sequencing pipeline. A further reported finding was that TCR beta sequences accurately predicted the HLA-A and HLA-B alleles for most subjects in the first cohort. This cohort had only TCR beta chains sequenced, and the lack of alpha or paired-chain data limited which features could be detected. A later analysis found that HLA-associated TCR beta chains were more clonally expanded and had lower generation probabilities than equally common non-associated chains. It was suggested by the authors that the approach could potentially be generalized to other disease states and immunological phenotypes. Several of the top co-occurrence clusters appeared to be linked to parvovirus B19, influenza, CMV and Epstein-Barr virus, according to a later analysis. A few of the identified cytomegalovirus-associated TCR beta chains were confirmed in vitro to be specific for cytomegalovirus antigens. The classifier was reported to diagnose cytomegalovirus status with high specificity and sensitivity in both the original and validation cohorts. Some IMGT-functional V segments, including TRBV6-2 and TRBV6-3, could not be distinguished by the 87-base-pair reads and were therefore excluded. Assigning TCR associations to individual alleles was difficult when HLA alleles, especially DR and DQ, strongly co-occurred. Most TCR sequences were observed very rarely across donors, whereas some public TCRs were present in many individuals.

The germline V gene supplies CDR1 SGDLS and CDR2 YYNGEE. V was cut back by 4 bases and J by 2 bases, leaving a gap of 15 bases between them. There are 15 amino acids in the CDR3, from cysteine to phenylalanine inclusive. Here the CDR3 DNA is all that survives: 45 bases in frame from base 1. This clone was counted between two and nine times. Its specific antigen is unknown. No clone much larger than this one lies a single base away; base qualities are absent. The receptor library was made with the immunoSEQ multiplex PCR assay. For the multiplex PCR, a mixture combining 60 forward primers for TCR Vbeta segments and 13 reverse primers for TCR Jbeta segments was used. The CDR3 region of rearranged TCR beta genes was amplified from genomic DNA by a multiplex PCR assay. The amplified TCR beta libraries were sequenced on the Illumina HiSeq System as 87-base-pair reads. Regarding the original processing steps: A later analysis counted approximately 74 million unique TCR beta chains across the 640 or so repertoires, and 9.5 million to 11 million of these chains were shared by at least two donors. Raw reads were error-corrected and collapsed into unique sequences by a nearest-neighbor algorithm in which closely related sequences were merged to remove PCR and sequencing errors. To assign V, D and J gene segments, CDR3 sequences were aligned to IMGT reference sequences. For a sequence to be retained, at least a six-nucleotide match to both a V gene segment and a J gene segment was required. A rearrangement was called productive if the CDR3 had no stop codons and remained in frame with V and J, and every other rearrangement was called non-productive. CDR3 was defined by IMGT convention, running from the second conserved V-encoded cysteine to the conserved J-encoded phenylalanine. Sequences without an unambiguous match to a single V gene segment were excluded from the earlier analysis of 500 to 700 of the donors. In an earlier analysis of 587 of the donors, a V segment was called functional when productive rearrangements were above 56.7%, and segregating when the standard deviation between donors exceeded 5%. To diagnose cytomegalovirus status from the catalog of TCR beta chain sequences, a statistical classification framework was built. A later analysis assigned V and J genes by comparing TCR nucleotide sequences with IMGT/GENE-DB human TR gene sequences. A later analysis assigned CDR3 sequences and most-parsimonious VDJ recombination scenarios with the TCRdist pipeline. A later analysis defined each TCR beta chain by its CDR3 amino acid sequence plus V-gene family, and excluded reads lacking a unique V-gene family. As a way to deal with suspected cross-contamination and a sequencing artifact, a later analysis dropped 450 to 600 nucleotide sequences that were highly shared and had low generation probability. A later analysis calculated a clonal expansion index for each public chain from normalized within-repertoire ranks of inferred template counts. Generation probabilities in a later analysis came from a VDJ recombination model fitted to out-of-frame rearrangements, and those results were checked against IGoR. Hypergeometric tests were used in a later analysis to score TCR-TCR, TCR-HLA and TCR-CMV co-occurrence, with a repertoire-size bias correction applied to the TCR pairs. False discovery rates were estimated in a later analysis by permuting HLA or CMV assignments 20 times. In a later analysis, co-occurring TCRs were grouped using DBSCAN, and TCRdist sequence similarity was added for clustering within HLA-allele-positive subsets. Co-occurrence clustering excluded repertoires with fewer than 30,000 or more than 120,000 public chains, plus five with anomalous nucleotide sharing. What TCRdb holds here is the immuneACCESS table cut down to in-frame rearrangements. Part of the clones is not present; checked against another copy, under half of the missing clones reflect an unresolved V gene, and the others are unexplained. The V and J calls and clone size are taken from that table; D and trimming were inferred from the DNA. Counted in this sample were some 190,000 clones; about four fifths of them appeared once. Together, the top ten hold approximately 2.6% of the sample.

The receptor comes from a female donor in good health and CMV-seronegative. The source material was PBMCs. The sequence links TRBV9 to TRBJ2-5; no D gene can be assigned with confidence. The CDR3 protein sequence reads: CASSRPRNGQETQYF. DNA sequence: TGTGCCAGCAGCCGCCCTAGGAACGGTCAAGAGACCCAGTACTTC.